This T cell receptor beta chain comes out of a study of T cell responses to AZD1222 COVID-19 vaccine (dated by TCRdb to the early 2020s). General notes on the study: TCR sequencing covered fewer than 250 trial participants: 200 to 210 given two doses of AZD1222 and about 26 given two doses of MenACWY control vaccine. Trial participants were enrolled by age into 18-55, 56-69 and 70-plus year subgroups, with roughly 150, 30 and 60 TCR-sequenced participants respectively.

The research as a whole found: Reportedly, close to half of the unique spike-specific TCRs recognized epitopes lying outside the regions that are mutated in the B.1.351 and B.1.1.7 variants. Vaccine-associated CD4 TCRs spanned the whole spike protein, with dominant responses in regions 160-218 and 743-854. The 56-69-year group was small, and its depth increase did not reach significance, likely because of low power. Participants were mostly white British and included more females than males, and it was suggested by the authors that clonal diversity may have been underestimated. Because no samples from the day 14 peak response were available, repertoires could be characterized only after the peak T cell response. After two AZD1222 doses, both the breadth and the depth of spike-specific TCRs were significantly higher than at day 0 and than in MenACWY recipients. Only five to seven AZD1222 recipients were SARS-CoV-2 seropositive at baseline, limiting conclusions about previously exposed vaccinees.

Explained via the paper, the time point label denotes: about 28 days (+/-7) after the second vaccine dose. AZD1222 recipients with second doses at about 4 weeks or about 12 weeks were pooled, because spike-specific TCR depth and breadth did not differ between schedules. Vaccinee samples were obtained from the UK trials COV001 and COV002, which included a single-blind randomized controlled phase 2/3 trial of AZD1222 (ChAdOx1 nCoV-19) in healthy adults. Trial participant PBMC samples were collected at day 0 and day 28 after the second dose for TCRbeta chain sequencing. V is trimmed back by 5 bases and J by 0 bases, and the junction contains 4 bases that no gene match accounts for. CDR1 and CDR2 (SGHTA, FQGTGA) derive from the germline V gene. Measured from the cysteine to the phenylalanine, the CDR3 is 17 residues long. This entry keeps only the CDR3 DNA: 51 bases, framed from base 1. This clone has a handful of counts. Its antigen is still unknown. Base quality data are lacking; no much larger clone is found one base away.

The CDR3 regions of human TCRbeta chains were analyzed by immunosequencing. Concerning the study's data processing: TCRs in the repertoires were matched against a reference library of SARS-CoV-2-specific TCRs that had been generated with the MIRA antigen-specificity platform. Breadth meant the fraction of unique TCRs that were SARS-CoV-2-associated, whereas depth meant the fraction of total T cells that were SARS-CoV-2-associated. Using the MIRA data, each spike-specific TCR was mapped to the spike region that the TCR reacts to and placed in a CD4 or CD8 class. Log10-transformed breadth and depth values were compared by one-way ANOVA with Sidak's multiple comparisons tests. The table was pulled from immuneACCESS by TCRdb, which kept in-frame rearrangements only. Such tables lose some clones; where checked, under half of the loss comes from unresolved V genes, and the rest has no known cause. The V and J calls and the clone size are those of that table, but D and trimming were determined from the DNA. The sample table shows about 270,000 clones, and 85% to 95% are seen once. Of the sample, less than 0.65% is held by the ten largest clones.

This TCR derives from an adult who received the AZD1222 COVID-19 vaccine. Sequencing was performed on peripheral blood, taken 28 days after the second AZD1222 dose. The V gene is TRBV7-3 and the J gene is TRBJ2-2; 12 bases in the middle match TRBD2. The sequenced DNA is TGTGCCAGCAGCCGTGGGACTAGCGGGTCGAACACCGGGGAGCTGTTTTTT. The encoded protein is CASSRGTSGSNTGELFF.